This TCR beta chain was sequenced during a study of blood T cell repertoires in COVID-19 (TCRdb year 2020). At the level of the whole study: Samples covering the acute and convalescent phases of COVID-19 were provided by collaborators in the United States, Italy and Spain. The repertoires were released in a freely available public database intended as a resource for research on the immune response to SARS-CoV-2. Where HLA class I and class II types were available, the types were taken from metadata supplied by the sample provider, not from assay-based typing. Subjects who had been exposed to COVID-19, were actively infected with it, or had recovered from it provided the deeply sampled blood TCRbeta repertoires that made up the dataset. Samples were obtained from the ongoing ImmuneRACE study (first 160 participants) and from 1,200 or so subjects provided by 6 global collaborators. A de-identified subject ID, COVID-19 status, age in years and sex were almost always included in the sample metadata. The prospective study material was composed of cDNA or gDNA derived from T cells, B-cell-depleted T cells, or PBMCs. The investigation overall reported the following: How much clinical and demographic metadata was included differed by source and by participant, and the metadata was provided uncurated.

As regards this clone: Its target antigen remains unknown. No per-base quality is available; no much larger clone lies one base away.

Each collaborating institution followed its own protocols to collect whole blood in K2EDTA tubes. For TCRbeta analysis, collaborators shipped samples in one of three forms: frozen whole blood, isolated PBMCs, or DNA extracted from either of those sample types. As encoded in the germline V gene, CDR1 is SGHTA while CDR2 is FQGNSA. CDR3 length: 16 amino acids, cysteine to phenylalanine. Kept here is only the CDR3 DNA, which spans 48 bases and is read in frame from base 1. The junction carries 19 bases between V and J, which are trimmed by 5 bases and 2 bases respectively. The immunoSEQ Assay, a bias-controlled multiplex PCR, was used to amplify TCRbeta CDR3 regions from genomic DNA. Concerning the study's data processing: The number of nucleated cells in each sample was estimated from the amplification of reference gene primers within the assay. Sequence reads were collapsed and filtered to measure the absolute abundance of every unique TCRbeta CDR3 rearrangement. For each sample, productive Simpson clonality was calculated as the square root of Simpson's diversity index across productive rearrangements. The immuneACCESS repertoire file appears here via TCRdb, limited to in-frame rearrangements. These files lack a portion of the clones; in checked studies, under half of the deficit traces to unresolved V genes, and the cause of the others is not known. D and trimming come from the DNA, and the V and J calls and clone size come from that table. Present in this sample are around 140,000 clones, 70% to 90% of which were seen just once. Approximately 2% of the sample lies in the top ten.

Here the chain combines TRBV7-2 and TRBJ2-7; a tentative D match to TRBD2 spans 6 bases. The source is an older man with acute or convalescent COVID-19. The sample comprised peripheral blood. The CDR3 region: CASSKFGRETAYEQYF. DNA sequence: TGTGCCAGCAGCAAATTCGGACGGGAGACGGCCTACGAGCAGTACTTC.